The 4 T cell receptor beta chains below were found in one sample sequenced in a study of CD8 T cells in ankylosing spondylitis. TCRdb recomputed calls from the 5' RACE reads with MiXCR, one row per CDR3 protein. The repertoire holds about 240,000 distinct CDR3 sequences, with about 9.1% as singletons. The specimen sequenced was blood, either unsorted or a sorted T cell fraction (not recorded which). These receptors all stem from a male donor with ankylosing spondylitis or in good health (not recorded which).

This clonotype was counted a few times. The chain recombines TRBV18 with TRBJ2-5; D unresolved. Trimming removed 6 bases from V and 1 base from J, with 6 bases in between. The germline V gene has CDR1 KGHSH and CDR2 LQKENI. This CDR3 region has 12 residues. The CDR3 is CASSTVQETQYF. DNA for the CDR3: TGTGCCAGCTCCACAGTCCAAGAGACCCAGTACTTC.

The genes are TRBV12-3 or TRBV12-4 and TRBJ2-6; TRBD1 matches 9 bases. Trimming cost V 5 bases and J 0 bases; bases outside gene matches: 2. The CDR3 length is 16 residues. The CDR3 here is CASSRDRVSGANVLTF. Here the CDR3 DNA reads TGTGCCAGCAGTAGGGACAGGGTCTCTGGGGCCAACGTCCTGACTTTC.

This clonotype showed up many times. V gene TRBV7-2 combines with J gene TRBJ1-1; TRBD1 might be the D (5 bases). Trimming took off 5 bases at V and 8 bases at J, with 12 bases between the two ends. Germline assignment: CDR1 SGHTA and CDR2 FQGNSA. The CDR3 extends over 12 amino acids. This chain's CDR3 is CASSLTGLEAFF. The CDR3 DNA reads TGTGCCAGCAGCCTAACAGGACTCGAAGCTTTCTTT.

This clonotype was detected only a few times. The chain links TRBV7-9 to TRBJ1-6; 7 bases map to TRBD1. This CDR3 contains 13 residues. J gave up 10 bases and V 10 bases, and 10 bases lay outside the gene matches. Germline CDR1 and CDR2: SEHNR and FQNEAQ (reference sequence). The CDR3 region is CATIDRVGSPLHF. As DNA, the CDR3 is TGTGCCACCATTGACAGGGTCGGCTCACCCCTCCACTTT.